A selection of T cell receptor beta chains follows, all from one sample in a study of shared clonotypes between healthy human individuals. Assay used: immunoSEQ multiplex PCR; TCRdb lists only in-frame clones, some missing. The sample consists of more than 2 million clones, approximately 95% of them appearing once. Source material: naive CD4+ T cells sorted from blood. Every receptor here comes from a man aged 18 to 29 in good health. The CDR3 runs from the conserved cysteine through the conserved F or W. D genes are given only for firm matches. Rows give clone size only sometimes, using once, few, many, or a class for an expanded clone.

abundance: NA
j_gene: TRBJ2-7
d_gene: NA
v_gene: TRBV7-2
CDR3aa: CASSLTGIFHEQYF
CDR3nt: TGTGCCAGCAGCTTAACCGGGATCTTCCACGAGCAGTACTTC

abundance: NA
j_gene: TRBJ2-5
d_gene: NA
v_gene: TRBV18
CDR3aa: CASSPTGQETQYF
CDR3nt: TGTGCCAGCTCACCGACAGGACAAGAGACCCAGTACTTC

abundance: NA
j_gene: TRBJ1-2
d_gene: NA
v_gene: TRBV28
CDR3aa: CASSSGTAMRGYTF
CDR3nt: TGTGCCAGCAGTTCTGGGACGGCGATGCGAGGCTACACCTTC

abundance: NA
j_gene: TRBJ2-5
d_gene: NA
v_gene: TRBV5-1
CDR3aa: CASSLGELGPQETQYF
CDR3nt: TGCGCCAGCAGCTTGGGAGAGTTGGGACCGCAAGAGACCCAGTACTTC

abundance: NA
j_gene: TRBJ2-5
d_gene: NA
v_gene: TRBV1
CDR3aa: CTSSPGTSESPHQETQYF
CDR3nt: TGCACCAGCAGCCCCGGGACTAGCGAGTCCCCCCACCAAGAGACCCAGTACTTC

abundance: once
j_gene: TRBJ2-3
d_gene: TRBD2
v_gene: TRBV27
CDR3aa: CASSLTSGGTDTQYF
CDR3nt: TGTGCCAGCAGTCTGACTAGCGGGGGGACAGATACGCAGTATTTT

abundance: NA
j_gene: TRBJ1-3
d_gene: NA
v_gene: TRBV11-2
CDR3aa: CASSFTESSGNTIYF
CDR3nt: TGTGCCAGCAGCTTTACAGAGAGCTCTGGAAACACCATATATTTT

abundance: NA
j_gene: TRBJ2-5
d_gene: NA
v_gene: TRBV7-2
CDR3aa: CASSLVGSKQETQYF
CDR3nt: TGTGCCAGCAGCTTAGTCGGGAGCAAACAAGAGACCCAGTACTTC

abundance: NA
j_gene: TRBJ2-3
d_gene: TRBD2
v_gene: TRBV2
CDR3aa: CASVQRESTDTQYF
CDR3nt: TGTGCCAGTGTACAGCGGGAGAGCACAGATACGCAGTATTTT

abundance: NA
j_gene: TRBJ2-5
d_gene: NA
v_gene: TRBV7-2
CDR3aa: CASSLDGRAETQYF
CDR3nt: TGTGCCAGCAGCTTAGATGGCCGGGCCGAGACCCAGTACTTC

abundance: once
j_gene: TRBJ2-2
d_gene: TRBD2
v_gene: TRBV25-1
CDR3aa: CASSELASGRADTGELFF
CDR3nt: TGTGCCAGCAGTGAGCTGGCTAGCGGGAGGGCGGACACCGGGGAGCTGTTTTTT

abundance: NA
j_gene: TRBJ2-2
d_gene: TRBD2
v_gene: TRBV6-5
CDR3aa: CASSSGGGIRTGELFF
CDR3nt: TGTGCCAGCAGTTCAGGCGGGGGGATCAGAACCGGGGAGCTGTTTTTT

abundance: NA
j_gene: TRBJ2-7
d_gene: NA
v_gene: TRBV7-9
CDR3aa: CASSPIAREQYF
CDR3nt: TGTGCCAGCAGCCCCATCGCGCGCGAGCAGTACTTC

abundance: once
j_gene: TRBJ2-1
d_gene: NA
v_gene: TRBV5-4
CDR3aa: CASSSVRDEQFF
CDR3nt: TGTGCCAGCAGCTCGGTACGCGATGAGCAGTTCTTC

abundance: NA
j_gene: TRBJ2-1
d_gene: TRBD2
v_gene: TRBV4-1
CDR3aa: CASSQVAGGLNEQFF
CDR3nt: TGCGCCAGCAGCCAAGTCGCGGGGGGACTCAATGAGCAGTTCTTC

abundance: once
j_gene: TRBJ2-5
d_gene: NA
v_gene: TRBV7-9
CDR3aa: CASSLGGAPQETQYF
CDR3nt: TGTGCCAGCAGCTTAGGGGGGGCTCCCCAAGAGACCCAGTACTTC